A single sample is the source of the 24 T cell receptor beta chains below, sequenced in a study of cytomegalovirus exposure and HLA in healthy donors. PCR was performed using 60 Vbeta and 13 Jbeta primers. Profiling relied on immunoSEQ multiplex PCR, and the TCRdb table lists in-frame clones only, not all of them. The table shows over 140,000 clones, with just under 85% occurring only once. Specimen: PBMCs. Source of these receptors: a man aged 30 to 39 in good health and CMV-seropositive.

This chain uses TRBV11-3 with TRBJ2-1; 8 bases match TRBD2. Germline lookup yields CDR1 SGHNT and CDR2 YENEEA. CDR3 size: 15 residues. Trimming took 6 bases from V and 4 from J; bases not matched to a gene: 8. The CDR3 DNA follows: TGTGCCAGCAGTCCTATGGGCGGGGGGTACAATGAGCAGTTCTTC. As protein: CASSPMGGGYNEQFF.

The rearrangement links TRBV7-9 to TRBJ2-1; D might be TRBD2 (6 bases). The CDR3 covers 16 residues. Germline values: CDR1 SEHNR, CDR2 FQNEAQ (reference sequence). V was clipped by 5 bases and J by 2 bases, with 16 bases between them. CDR3 bases: TGTGCCAGCAGCCCCCCCGGGAGCAGCACCTACAATGAGCAGTTCTTC. It codes for CASSPPGSSTYNEQFF.

The chain carries TRBV7-8 and TRBJ1-5, with TRBD1 matching 7 bases. J gave up 4 bases and V 0 bases, and 6 bases lay outside the gene matches. The germline gives CDR1 SGHVS, CDR2 FQNEAQ. The CDR3 is 16 residues long. CDR3 DNA: TGTGCCAGCAGCTTAGCGCACCCAGGGGGGAATCAGCCCCAGCATTTT. This sequence encodes CASSLAHPGGNQPQHF.

The CDR3 loop reads CASSQVLAGNLNTGELFF. The CDR3 DNA follows: TGTGCCAGCAGCCAAGTTCTAGCGGGCAACCTGAACACCGGGGAGCTGTTTTTT. The rearrangement links TRBV4-2 to TRBJ2-2; 8 bases are shared with TRBD2. Unmatched junction bases numbered 8, after V lost 1 base and J lost 1 base. The germline gives CDR1 LGHNA, CDR2 YNFKEQ. The CDR3 totals 18 residues.

The V and J genes are TRBV15 and TRBJ2-1; 10 bases are a match to TRBD2. Trimming cost V 0 bases and J 8 bases; bases outside gene matches: 10. The CDR3 is 17 amino acids. Germline CDR1 reads LNHNV; CDR2 reads YYDKDF (reference sequence). The CDR3 nucleotides are TGTGCCACCAGCAGAGATCGTGAAGCGGGGGGGATCGATGAGCAGTTCTTC. Translation: CATSRDREAGGIDEQFF.

The genes are TRBV30 and TRBJ2-7, with TRBD1 identical over 9 bases. The germline V gene encodes CDR1 GTSNPN and CDR2 SVGIG (reference sequence). Trimming at V came to 7 bases and at J to 3 bases, leaving 10 bases not matched to a gene. This CDR3 is built from 14 residues. CDR3: CASNRGPPSYEQYF. In DNA form, the CDR3 reads TGTGCCTCAAACAGGGGGCCCCCCAGCTACGAGCAGTACTTC.

This chain uses TRBV6-1 with TRBJ2-2; the match to TRBD2 covers 13 bases. Germline CDR1 reads MNHNS; CDR2 reads SASEGT. The CDR3 consists of 15 residues. Germline trimming cut 9 bases from V and 7 bases from J; bases unmatched to any gene: 8. The chain's CDR3 is CASLTSGGYGGELFF. CDR3 in DNA: TGTGCCAGTCTGACTAGCGGGGGGTATGGCGGGGAGCTGTTTTTT.

The rearrangement joins TRBV5-1 to TRBJ1-6, with 7 bases that match TRBD1. Germline loops: CDR1 SGHRS, CDR2 YFSETQ. V lost 3 bases to trimming and J lost 9 bases; unmatched junction nucleotides: 18. The CDR3 has 18 residues. The CDR3 region is CASSSTLGAGTASSPLHF. CDR3 sequence (DNA): TGCGCCAGCAGCTCTACCTTGGGGGCCGGGACAGCGAGTTCACCCCTCCACTTT.

This chain links TRBV4-1 with TRBJ2-2, with D uncertain. V was clipped by 1 base and J by 2 bases, with 5 bases between them. The CDR3 runs 14 residues. CDR1 is MGHRA and CDR2 is YSYEKL in the germline V gene. For the CDR3, the DNA is TGCGCCAGCAGCCAAGTACACAACACCGGGGAGCTGTTTTTT. It translates to CASSQVHNTGELFF.

V gene TRBV6-1 combines with J gene TRBJ2-7, with D possibly TRBD1 on 6 matching bases. Germline CDR1 MNHNS, CDR2 SASEGT. Trimming took off 5 bases at V and 8 bases at J, with 10 bases between the two ends. The CDR3 contains 11 residues. The CDR3 loop is CASSPRDKQYF. The DNA of the CDR3 is TGTGCCAGCAGTCCTCGGGACAAGCAGTACTTC.

V is TRBV5-4 and J is TRBJ2-3, with 7 nucleotides matching TRBD2. This CDR3 comprises 16 residues. Germline-derived CDR1 and CDR2 are SGHNT and YYREEE (reference sequence). The J segment lost 4 bases and the V segment lost 2 bases, leaving 10 bases of the junction unmatched. In DNA, the CDR3 is TGTGCCAGCAGCTTAACAACTAGCGTTGGGGCAGATACGCAGTATTTT. This codes for CASSLTTSVGADTQYF.

V gene TRBV9 combines with J gene TRBJ2-2; maybe TRBD2 (6 bases). The ends were cut back, 3 bases at V and 3 bases at J, with 15 bases in the middle. This CDR3 has 16 amino acids. Germline CDR1 is SGDLS and CDR2 is YYNGEE. CDR3 DNA: TGTGCCAGCAGCGCCGGGGCCGGGGACTACACCGGGGAGCTGTTTTTT. This encodes CASSAGAGDYTGELFF.

The chain links TRBV7-8 to TRBJ1-4, with D possibly matching TRBD1 (5 bases). V lost 1 base and J lost 8, with 14 bases in between. The CDR3 consists of 15 residues. Germline V lookup: CDR1 SGHVS, CDR2 FQNEAQ. CDR3 sequence: CASSLGEGRGEKLFF. The CDR3 DNA follows: TGTGCCAGCAGCTTAGGAGAGGGGAGGGGCGAAAAACTGTTTTTT.

This chain connects TRBV6-5 to TRBJ1-3, with unresolved D. The V and J ends lost 2 bases and 0 bases respectively, with 8 bases between them. The CDR3 consists of 15 residues. Germline CDR1 is MNHEY and CDR2 is SVGAGI. CDR3 residues: CASSYDWLSGNTIYF. In nucleotides, the CDR3 is TGTGCCAGCAGTTACGATTGGCTCTCTGGAAACACCATATATTTT.

The V and J genes are TRBV2 and TRBJ2-2, with D unclear. V was cut by 5 bases and J by 5 bases, with 9 bases left in between. CDR3 size: 13 residues. Germline CDR1 and CDR2: SNHLY and FYNNEI. The CDR3 loop reads CASSRAETGELFF. In DNA form, the CDR3 reads TGTGCCAGCAGTCGCGCTGAGACCGGGGAGCTGTTTTTT.

The genes are TRBV2 and TRBJ1-5; D uncertain. V was cut by 2 bases and J by 6 bases, with 8 bases left in between. The CDR3 is 13 residues long. The V gene's germline CDR1 is SNHLY and CDR2 FYNNEI. The CDR3 DNA sequence: TGTGCCAGCAGTGAAACAGCAGGTCAGCCCCAGCATTTT. This translates into CASSETAGQPQHF.

V and J are TRBV5-4 and TRBJ2-7, with TRBD1 matching 7 bases. Germline-derived CDR1 and CDR2 are SGHNT and YYREEE (reference sequence). The V and J ends lost 0 bases and 0 bases, in that order; junction bases with no gene match: 3. This CDR3 region has 15 residues. The CDR3 spells CASSLGGTASYEQYF. The CDR3 DNA is TGTGCCAGCAGCTTGGGGGGGACAGCCTCCTACGAGCAGTACTTC.

This chain connects TRBV6-1 to TRBJ2-5; 10 nucleotides agree with TRBD1. TRBJ2-7 explains the end of the DNA better; the J call may be wrong. From germline, CDR1 is MNHNS and CDR2 SASEGT. The CDR3 spans 15 residues. The CDR3 sequence is CASSARQGASYEQYF. The DNA for the CDR3 is TGTGCCAGCAGTGCCAGACAGGGGGCCTCCTACGAGCAGTACTTC.

V and J are TRBV5-4 and TRBJ1-3, with 8 bases matching TRBD1. The length of the CDR3 is 16 residues. The germline V gene encodes CDR1 SGHNT and CDR2 YYREEE (reference sequence). V dropped 2 bases and J dropped 2; count of bases not matched to a gene: 6. CDR3 bases: TGTGCCAGCAGCTTACAGGGGGTGATGACTGGAAACACCATATATTTT. Translated: CASSLQGVMTGNTIYF.

The chain links TRBV7-9 to TRBJ2-7; D may be TRBD2 (6 bases). V was pared by 5 bases and J by 0 bases, with 11 bases between. The CDR3 has 14 amino acids. Germline CDR1 SEHNR, CDR2 FQNEAQ (reference sequence). This chain's CDR3 is CASSPVGSSYEQYF. The DNA for the CDR3 is TGTGCCAGCAGCCCCGTCGGGAGCTCCTACGAGCAGTACTTC.

The genes are TRBV28 and TRBJ2-5; D is perhaps TRBD1 (5 bases). This CDR3 contains 14 residues. CDR1 is MDHEN and CDR2 is SYDVKM in the germline V gene. The germline V and J ends were trimmed by 8 bases and 2 bases, with 15 bases remaining between them. The CDR3 DNA reads TGTGCCAGCGGAACCTCACAGGTACAAGAGACCCAGTACTTC. It encodes CASGTSQVQETQYF.

This sequence joins TRBV18 and TRBJ2-1; possibly TRBD1 for D (6 bases). The ends were cut back, 3 bases at V and 6 bases at J, with 12 bases in the middle. This CDR3 comprises 14 residues. CDR1 is KGHSH, CDR2 LQKENI, per germline. The CDR3: CASSPVTGSNEQFF. The DNA of the CDR3 is TGTGCCAGCTCACCTGTTACAGGGAGCAATGAGCAGTTCTTC.

The rearrangement links TRBV4-1 to TRBJ2-1; D is possibly TRBD2 (5 bases). CDR1 is MGHRA, CDR2 YSYEKL, per germline. The V gene lost 6 bases and the J gene lost 7 bases, with 7 bases spanning the gap. This CDR3 spans 11 amino acids. The CDR3 is CASRSGNEQFF. For the CDR3, the DNA is TGCGCCAGCAGATCGGGGAATGAGCAGTTCTTC.

V and J are TRBV2 and TRBJ2-1, with 7 bases that match TRBD1. Germline trimming cut 4 bases from V and 6 bases from J; bases unmatched to any gene: 9. Germline V gene data show CDR1 as SNHLY and CDR2 as FYNNEI. The CDR3 extends over 15 amino acids. The CDR3 sequence is CASSGQGWDLNEQFF. The CDR3, as DNA: TGTGCCAGCAGTGGACAGGGTTGGGACCTCAATGAGCAGTTCTTC.